This T cell receptor (beta chain) derives from a study of cytomegalovirus exposure and HLA in healthy donors. The study's findings and limits: Fewer than 20,000 TCR beta sequences were associated with HLA alleles at 0.05 false discovery rate in a later analysis.

A remark on this clone: Antigen unknown.

The PCR employed 60 Vbeta primers together with 13 Jbeta primers. This table comes from immunoSEQ multiplex PCR, and its TCRdb copy is limited to in-frame clones, with some not included. The sample holds roughly 180,000 clones, roughly 82% seen once. The CDR3 runs 13 residues. Germline V gives CDR1 MNHEY, CDR2 SVGAGI. V was pared by 5 bases and J by 3 bases, with 11 bases between. The chain is built from TRBV6-5 and TRBJ2-7; perhaps TRBD1 as D (5 bases). The sequence was collected from a middle-aged man in good health and CMV-seronegative. The source material was PBMCs. CDR3 bases: TGTGCCAGCAGTGCCTCAGGGTTCTACGAGCAGTACTTC. Translated, it gives CASSASGFYEQYF.